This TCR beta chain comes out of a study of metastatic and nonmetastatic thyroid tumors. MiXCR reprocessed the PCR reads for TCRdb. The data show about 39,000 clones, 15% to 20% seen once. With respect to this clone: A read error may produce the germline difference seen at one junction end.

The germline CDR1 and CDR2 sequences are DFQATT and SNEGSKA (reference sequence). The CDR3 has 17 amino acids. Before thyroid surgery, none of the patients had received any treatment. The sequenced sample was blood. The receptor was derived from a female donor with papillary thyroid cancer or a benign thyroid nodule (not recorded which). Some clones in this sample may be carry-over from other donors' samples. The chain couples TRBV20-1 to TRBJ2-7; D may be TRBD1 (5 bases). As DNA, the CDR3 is TGCAGTGCTAGAGGACATGGGGCGTGGGAAGAAGCCTACGATCAGTACTTC. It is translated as CSARGHGAWEEAYDQYF.